Listed below are T cell receptor beta chains from one sample, sequenced in a study of blood T cell repertoires in COVID-19. Produced via immunoSEQ multiplex PCR; TCRdb's table is partial and in-frame only. The sample carries under 200,000 clones, approximately 90% recorded once. Input material: peripheral blood. These receptor sequences come from a middle-aged man with active or convalescent COVID-19. Each CDR3 is given with its conserved first and last residue. The D gene is left open where the match is weak. Clone size is shown for a subset of rows, as once, few, many or a class of expanded clone.

J gene | clone size | D gene | V gene | CDR3 protein
TRBJ2-3 | - | TRBD2 | TRBV13 | CASRQTSGGDLRTDTQYF
TRBJ1-1 | few | TRBD1 | TRBV19 | CASSKQGGTEAFF
TRBJ1-4 | - | TRBD1 | TRBV29-1 | CSVGRNPGQGNEKLFF
TRBJ2-1 | - | - | TRBV9 | CASSSSGTMLSYNEQFF
TRBJ1-1 | - | - | TRBV13 | CASSPEVFVRDEAFF
TRBJ2-7 | - | TRBD1 | TRBV4-1 | CASSQVIGTGSYEQYF
TRBJ2-1 | - | - | TRBV6-2/TRBV6-3 | CASSYHRSSYNEQFF
TRBJ2-5 | - | TRBD2 | TRBV6-1 | CASSEVLASGETQYF
TRBJ1-5 | few | - | TRBV4-1 | CASSQDQSGRAGQPQHF
TRBJ1-2 | - | - | TRBV3-1/TRBV3-2 | CASSQEGRANYGYTF